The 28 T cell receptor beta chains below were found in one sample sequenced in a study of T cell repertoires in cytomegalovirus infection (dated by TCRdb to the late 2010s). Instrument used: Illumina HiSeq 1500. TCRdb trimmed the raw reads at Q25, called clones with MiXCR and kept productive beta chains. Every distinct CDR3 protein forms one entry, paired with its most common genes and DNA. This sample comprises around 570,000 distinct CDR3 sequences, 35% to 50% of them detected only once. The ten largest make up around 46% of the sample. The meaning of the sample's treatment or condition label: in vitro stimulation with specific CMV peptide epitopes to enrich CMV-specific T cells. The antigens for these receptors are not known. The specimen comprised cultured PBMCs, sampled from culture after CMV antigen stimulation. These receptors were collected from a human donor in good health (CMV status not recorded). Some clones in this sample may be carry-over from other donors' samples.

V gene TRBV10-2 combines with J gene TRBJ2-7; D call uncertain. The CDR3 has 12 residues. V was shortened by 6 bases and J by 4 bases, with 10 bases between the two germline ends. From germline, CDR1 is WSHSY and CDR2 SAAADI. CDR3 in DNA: TGCGCCAGCAGATCGGACGTTTACGAGCAGTACTTC. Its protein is CASRSDVYEQYF.

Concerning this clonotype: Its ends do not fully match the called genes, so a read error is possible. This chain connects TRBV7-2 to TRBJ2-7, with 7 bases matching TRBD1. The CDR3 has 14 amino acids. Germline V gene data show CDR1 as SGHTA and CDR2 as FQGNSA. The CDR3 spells CASSLGGGPYEQHF. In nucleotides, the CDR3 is TGTGCCAGCAGCTTAGGAGGGGGCCCCTACGAGCAGCACTTC.

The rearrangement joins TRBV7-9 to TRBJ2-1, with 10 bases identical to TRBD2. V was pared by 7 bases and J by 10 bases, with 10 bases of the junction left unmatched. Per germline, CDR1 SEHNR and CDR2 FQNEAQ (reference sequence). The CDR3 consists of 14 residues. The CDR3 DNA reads TGTGCCAGCACAAGGACTAGCGGTCCTTCGGAGCAGTTCTTC. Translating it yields CASTRTSGPSEQFF.

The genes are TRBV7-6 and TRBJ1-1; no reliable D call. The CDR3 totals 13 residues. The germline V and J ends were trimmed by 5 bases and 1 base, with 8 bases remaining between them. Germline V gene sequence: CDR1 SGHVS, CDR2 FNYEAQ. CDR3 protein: CASSAPRNTEAFF. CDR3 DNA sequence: TGTGCCAGCAGCGCCCCAAGGAACACTGAAGCTTTCTTT.

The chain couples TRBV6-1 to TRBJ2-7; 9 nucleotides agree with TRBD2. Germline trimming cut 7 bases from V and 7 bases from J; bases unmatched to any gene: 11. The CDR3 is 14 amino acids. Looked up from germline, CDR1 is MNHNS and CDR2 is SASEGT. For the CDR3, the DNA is TGTGCCAGCACACCACGACAGGCGGGAGGGGAGCAGTACTTC. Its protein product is CASTPRQAGGEQYF.

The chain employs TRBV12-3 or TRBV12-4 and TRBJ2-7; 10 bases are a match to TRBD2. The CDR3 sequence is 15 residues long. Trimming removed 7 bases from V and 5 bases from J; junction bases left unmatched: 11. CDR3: CASTTSGGAVHEQYF. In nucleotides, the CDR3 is TGTGCCAGCACCACCAGCGGGGGGGCCGTCCACGAGCAGTACTTC.

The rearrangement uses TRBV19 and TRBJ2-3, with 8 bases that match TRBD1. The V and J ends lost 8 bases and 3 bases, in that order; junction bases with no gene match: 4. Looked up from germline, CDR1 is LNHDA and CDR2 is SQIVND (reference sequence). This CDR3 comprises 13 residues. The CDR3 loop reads CASGQGRTDTQYF. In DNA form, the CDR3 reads TGTGCCAGTGGACAGGGAAGGACAGATACGCAGTATTTT. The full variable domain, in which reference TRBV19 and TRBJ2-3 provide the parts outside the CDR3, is DGGITQSPKYLFRKEGQNVTLSCEQNLNHDAMYWYRQDPGQGLRLIYYSQIVNDFQKGDIAEGYSVSREKKESFPLTVTSAQKNPTAFYLCASGQGRTDTQYFGPGTRLTVL.

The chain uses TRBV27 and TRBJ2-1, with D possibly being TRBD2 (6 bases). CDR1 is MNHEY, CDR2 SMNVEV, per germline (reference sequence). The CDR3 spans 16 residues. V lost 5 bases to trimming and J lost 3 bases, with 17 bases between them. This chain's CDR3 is CASSARLVWDYNEQFF. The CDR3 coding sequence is TGTGCCAGCAGTGCCCGACTAGTTTGGGACTACAATGAGCAGTTCTTC.

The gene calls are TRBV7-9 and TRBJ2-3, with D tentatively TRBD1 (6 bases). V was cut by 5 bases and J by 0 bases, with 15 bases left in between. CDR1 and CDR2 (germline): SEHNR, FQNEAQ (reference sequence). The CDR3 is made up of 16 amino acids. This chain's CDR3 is CASSPVGAVSTDTQYF. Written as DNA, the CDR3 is TGTGCCAGCAGCCCCGTGGGGGCGGTAAGCACAGATACGCAGTATTTT.

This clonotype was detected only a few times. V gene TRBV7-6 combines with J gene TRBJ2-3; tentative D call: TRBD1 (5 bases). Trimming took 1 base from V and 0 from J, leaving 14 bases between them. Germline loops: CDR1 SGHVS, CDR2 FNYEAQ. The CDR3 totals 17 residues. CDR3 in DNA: TGTGCCAGCAGCTTAGAGGATGGGGCAGCCAGCACAGATACGCAGTATTTT. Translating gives CASSLEDGAASTDTQYF.

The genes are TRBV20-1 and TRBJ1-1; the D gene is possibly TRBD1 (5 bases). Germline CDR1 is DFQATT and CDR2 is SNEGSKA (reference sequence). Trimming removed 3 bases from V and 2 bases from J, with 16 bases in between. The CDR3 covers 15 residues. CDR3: CSARGGGGPNTEAFF. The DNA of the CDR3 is TGCAGTGCTAGGGGGGGAGGCGGACCTAACACTGAAGCTTTCTTT.

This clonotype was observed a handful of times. CDR3 sequence: CASSSHRARVAYGYGYTF. The DNA for the CDR3 is TGTGCCAGCAGTTCCCACCGGGCGAGGGTGGCTTATGGCTATGGCTACACCTTC. This chain connects TRBV27 to TRBJ1-2, with D hard to call. The CDR3 is 18 amino acids. Germline V gives CDR1 MNHEY, CDR2 SMNVEV (reference sequence). V was shortened by 4 bases and J by 4 bases, with 25 bases between the two germline ends.

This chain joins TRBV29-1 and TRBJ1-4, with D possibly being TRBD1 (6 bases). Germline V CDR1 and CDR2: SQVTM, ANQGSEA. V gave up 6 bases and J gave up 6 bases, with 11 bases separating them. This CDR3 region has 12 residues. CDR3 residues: CSVAGGDEKLFF. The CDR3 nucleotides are TGCAGCGTAGCGGGGGGCGATGAAAAACTGTTTTTT.

The CDR3 region is CASSLFVRGSNEQFF. As DNA, the CDR3 is TGTGCCAGCAGCTTATTTGTCAGGGGGTCAAATGAGCAGTTCTTC. The chain employs TRBV7-9 and TRBJ2-1; 7 bases align to TRBD1. V trimming: 2 bases; J trimming: 7 bases; junction bases outside the gene matches: 8. This CDR3 is built from 15 residues. CDR1 SEHNR and CDR2 FQNEAQ come from the germline V gene (reference sequence).

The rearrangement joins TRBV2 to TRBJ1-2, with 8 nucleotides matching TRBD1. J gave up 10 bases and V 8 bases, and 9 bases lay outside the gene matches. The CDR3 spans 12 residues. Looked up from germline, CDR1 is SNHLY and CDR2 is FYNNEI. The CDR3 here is CASQGDRSPYTF. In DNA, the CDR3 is TGTGCCAGCCAGGGGGACAGGTCCCCCTACACCTTC.

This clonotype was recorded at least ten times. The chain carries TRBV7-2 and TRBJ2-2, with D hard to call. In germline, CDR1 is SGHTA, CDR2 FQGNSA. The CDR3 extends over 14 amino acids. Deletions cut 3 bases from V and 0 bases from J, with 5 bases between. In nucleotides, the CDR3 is TGTGCCAGCAGCTTTGCCGCGAACACCGGGGAGCTGTTTTTT. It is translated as CASSFAANTGELFF.

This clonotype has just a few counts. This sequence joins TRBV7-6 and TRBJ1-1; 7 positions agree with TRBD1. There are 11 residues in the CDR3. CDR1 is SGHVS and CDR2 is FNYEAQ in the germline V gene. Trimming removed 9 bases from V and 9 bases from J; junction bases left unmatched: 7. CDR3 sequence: CARGGQTKAFF. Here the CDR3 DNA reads TGTGCCAGGGGGGGACAGACAAAAGCTTTCTTT.

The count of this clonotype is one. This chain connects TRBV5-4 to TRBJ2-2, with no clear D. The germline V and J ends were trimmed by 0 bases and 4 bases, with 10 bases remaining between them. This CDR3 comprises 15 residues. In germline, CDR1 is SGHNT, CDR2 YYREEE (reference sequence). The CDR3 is CASSLGVFPTGELFF. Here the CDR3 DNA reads TGTGCCAGCAGCTTGGGAGTGTTCCCCACCGGGGAGCTGTTTTTT.

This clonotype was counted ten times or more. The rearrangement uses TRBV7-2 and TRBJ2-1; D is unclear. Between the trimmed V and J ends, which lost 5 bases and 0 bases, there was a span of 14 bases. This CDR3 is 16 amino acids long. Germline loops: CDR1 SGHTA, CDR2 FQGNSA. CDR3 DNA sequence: TGTGCCAGCAGCCCTTTCAGGTTATACTCCTACAATGAGCAGTTCTTC. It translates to CASSPFRLYSYNEQFF. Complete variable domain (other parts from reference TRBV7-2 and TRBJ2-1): GAGVSQSPSNKVTEKGKDVELRCDPISGHTALYWYRQSLGQGLEFLIYFQGNSAPDKSGLPSDRFSAERTGGSVSTLTIQRTQQEDSAVYLCASSPFRLYSYNEQFFGPGTRLTVL.

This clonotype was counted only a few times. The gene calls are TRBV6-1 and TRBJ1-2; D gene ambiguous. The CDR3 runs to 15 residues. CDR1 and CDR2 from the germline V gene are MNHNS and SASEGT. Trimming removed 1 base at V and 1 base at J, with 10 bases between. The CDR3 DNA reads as TGTGCCAGCAGTGAAGATAGAGACGGTAACTATGGCTACACCTTC. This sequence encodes CASSEDRDGNYGYTF.

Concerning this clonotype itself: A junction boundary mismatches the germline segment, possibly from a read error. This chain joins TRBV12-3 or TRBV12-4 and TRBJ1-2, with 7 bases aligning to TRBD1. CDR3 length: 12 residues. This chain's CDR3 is CASRPIGTGEAF. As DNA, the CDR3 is TGTGCCAGCAGGCCCATCGGAACAGGGGAAGCCTTC.

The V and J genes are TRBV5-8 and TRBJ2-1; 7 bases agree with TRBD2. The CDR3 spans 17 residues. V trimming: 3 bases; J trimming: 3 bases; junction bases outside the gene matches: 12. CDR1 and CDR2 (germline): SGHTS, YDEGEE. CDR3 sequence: CASSSWGGGGNYNEQFF. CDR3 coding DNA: TGTGCCAGCAGCTCCTGGGGCGGCGGGGGAAACTACAATGAGCAGTTCTTC.

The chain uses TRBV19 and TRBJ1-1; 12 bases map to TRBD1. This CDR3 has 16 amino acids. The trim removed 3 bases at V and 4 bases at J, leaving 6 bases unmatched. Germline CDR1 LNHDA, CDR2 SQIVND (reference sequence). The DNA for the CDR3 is TGTGCCAGTAGTATGGGGACAGGGGGCGCGGGCACTGAAGCTTTCTTT. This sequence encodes CASSMGTGGAGTEAFF.

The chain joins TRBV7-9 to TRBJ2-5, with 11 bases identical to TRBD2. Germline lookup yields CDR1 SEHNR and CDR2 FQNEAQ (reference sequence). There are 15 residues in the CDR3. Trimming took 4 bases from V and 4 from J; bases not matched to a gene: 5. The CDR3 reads CASSSIAGGPETQYF. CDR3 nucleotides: TGTGCCAGCAGCTCGATAGCGGGAGGGCCAGAGACCCAGTACTTC.

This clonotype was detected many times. CDR3 sequence (DNA): TGTGCCAGCAGCTTAGGTCTAGCCAAAAACATTCAGTACTTC. It codes for CASSLGLAKNIQYF. This chain joins TRBV7-2 and TRBJ2-4; no definite D call. V shed 1 base and J shed 0 bases, with 4 bases lying between them. The CDR3 is 14 amino acids. Germline assignment: CDR1 SGHTA and CDR2 FQGNSA.

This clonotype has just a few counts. In DNA, the CDR3 is TGTGCCAGTAGCGGCTACTCGAGCTCCTACGAGCAGTACTTC. Translating it yields CASSGYSSSYEQYF. V is TRBV19 and J is TRBJ2-7, with D unclear. CDR1 is LNHDA and CDR2 is SQIVND in the germline V gene (reference sequence). Trimming removed 6 bases from V and 0 bases from J, with 12 bases in between. This CDR3 has 14 residues.

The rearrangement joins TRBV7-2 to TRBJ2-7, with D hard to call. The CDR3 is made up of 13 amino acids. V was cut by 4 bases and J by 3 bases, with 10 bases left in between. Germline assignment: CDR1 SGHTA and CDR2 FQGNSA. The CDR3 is CASSSQIGYEQYF. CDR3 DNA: TGTGCCAGCAGCTCGCAGATAGGCTACGAGCAGTACTTC.

The CDR3 loop is CASSDRVGPQHF. The CDR3 coding sequence is TGTGCCAGCAGTGACAGGGTCGGCCCCCAGCATTTT. The chain uses TRBV27 and TRBJ1-5; 7 bases match TRBD1. With 5 bases clipped from V and 10 bases from J, the junction kept 5 bases outside the gene matches. The CDR3 totals 12 residues. The V gene's germline CDR1 is MNHEY and CDR2 SMNVEV (reference sequence).